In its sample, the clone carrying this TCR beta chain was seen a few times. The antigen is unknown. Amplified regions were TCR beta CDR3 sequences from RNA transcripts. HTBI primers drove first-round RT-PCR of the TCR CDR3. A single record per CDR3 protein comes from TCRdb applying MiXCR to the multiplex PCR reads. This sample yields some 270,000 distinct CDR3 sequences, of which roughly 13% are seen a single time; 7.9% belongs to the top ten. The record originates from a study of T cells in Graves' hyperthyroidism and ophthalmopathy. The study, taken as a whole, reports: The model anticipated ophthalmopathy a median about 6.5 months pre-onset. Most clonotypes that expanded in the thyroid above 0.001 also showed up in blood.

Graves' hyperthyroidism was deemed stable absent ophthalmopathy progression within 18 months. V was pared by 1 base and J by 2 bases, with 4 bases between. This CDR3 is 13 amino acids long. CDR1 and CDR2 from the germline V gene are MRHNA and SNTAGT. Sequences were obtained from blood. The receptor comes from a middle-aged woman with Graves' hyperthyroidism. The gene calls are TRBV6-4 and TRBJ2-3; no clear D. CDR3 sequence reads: CASSDWNTDTQYF. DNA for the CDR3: TGTGCCAGCAGTGACTGGAACACAGATACGCAGTATTTT.